The 31 T cell receptor beta chains below were found in one sample sequenced in a study of blood T cells in healthy people across ages. With a J-beta primer mix and a sample-barcoded 5' primer, a second PCR ran about 7 to 12 cycles. Each CDR3 protein is one row after TCRdb ran MiXCR on the 5' RACE reads. The sample has around 1,000,000 distinct CDR3 sequences, under 30% seen once. The data also belong to a second study, concerning T cells of mothers and their children.

The sequenced material came from blood. The source is a girl aged 2-10 years in good health.

In the case of this clonotype: This likely comes from a read error, as the CDR3 has no conserved phenylalanine or tryptophan at its end. The chain links TRBV7-7 to TRBJ2-4; possible D gene TRBD1, 6 bases. This CDR3 contains 14 residues. Germline loops: CDR1 SSHAT, CDR2 FNYEAQ (reference sequence). As DNA, the CDR3 is TGTGCTAGCAGCCCCAACCAGGGGTCGGACATTCAGTACTAC. Protein sequence: CASSPNQGSDIQYY.

Written as DNA, the CDR3 is TGTGCCAGCAGTTTTCCACGGAGCTATGGCTACACCTTC. This encodes CASSFPRSYGYTF. The chain uses TRBV12-3 or TRBV12-4 and TRBJ1-2; the D is unclear. The CDR3 loop spans 13 amino acids. Trimming took 3 bases from V and 4 from J, leaving 9 bases between them.

In its sample, this clonotype was seen once. This chain joins TRBV7-3 and TRBJ1-6, with no clear D. The germline V gene has CDR1 SGHTA and CDR2 FQGTGA. CDR3 size: 15 residues. V shed 4 bases and J shed 10 bases, with 17 bases lying between them. Here the CDR3 reads CASSSMGGDTSPLHF. The DNA for the CDR3 is TGTGCCAGCAGCTCTATGGGCGGAGATACCTCACCCCTCCACTTT. The whole variable domain, remainder taken from reference TRBV7-3 and TRBJ1-6, is GAGVSQTPSNKVTEKGKYVELRCDPISGHTALYWYRQSLGQGPEFLIYFQGTGAADDSGLPNDRFFAVRPEGSVSTLKIQRTERGDSAVYLCASSSMGGDTSPLHFGNGTRLTVT.

This chain links TRBV5-1 with TRBJ2-3; possible D gene TRBD2, 6 bases. The ends were cut back, 0 bases at V and 14 bases at J, with 10 bases in the middle. Germline V gene lookup returns CDR1 SGHRS and CDR2 YFSETQ. This CDR3 contains 11 residues. This CDR3 is CASSLEEGMYF. CDR3 coding DNA: TGCGCCAGCAGCTTGGAGGAGGGGATGTATTTT.

This clonotype was detected only a few times. CDR3 sequence reads: CASSYLAGPSYEQYF. CDR3 in DNA: TGTGCCAGCAGCTACCTGGCAGGACCTTCCTACGAGCAGTACTTC. The chain recombines TRBV7-8 with TRBJ2-5, with unresolved D. The better agreement between TRBJ2-7 and the DNA end casts doubt on the J call. The CDR3 is made up of 15 amino acids. Germline V CDR1 and CDR2: SGHVS, FQNEAQ.

The chain has TRBV28 and TRBJ2-7, with 8 positions matching TRBD2. In germline, CDR1 is MDHEN, CDR2 SYDVKM. The CDR3 totals 17 residues. With V trimmed by 5 bases and J by 4 bases, 16 bases remained unmatched. The DNA of the CDR3 is TGTGCCAGCAGTCCGAGGACTAGCCTCGGGAGACGGTACGAGCAGTACTTC. Translated, it gives CASSPRTSLGRRYEQYF.

V usage is TRBV29-1 and J usage is TRBJ2-7; either TRBD1 or TRBD2 may fit D (5 bases each). V was pared by 5 bases and J by 7 bases, with 18 bases between. This CDR3 spans 13 amino acids. Per the germline V gene, CDR1 is SQVTM and CDR2 is ANQGSEA. The CDR3 region has the DNA TGCAGCGTTCTTGGGGGACGTAAGGTGGAGCAGTACTTC. This encodes CSVLGGRKVEQYF.

J is TRBJ2-7 and V is TRBV7-2, with unresolved D. The length of the CDR3 is 14 residues. Deletions cut 3 bases from V and 2 bases from J, with 11 bases between. Germline CDR1 and CDR2: SGHTA and FQGNSA. The CDR3 coding sequence is TGTGCCAGCAGCTTCGTAAGTAAACCCTACGAGCAGTACTTC. This encodes CASSFVSKPYEQYF.

CDR3 bases: TGCAGCGTTGGGTCCAACAATCAGCCCCAGCATTTT. As protein: CSVGSNNQPQHF. This chain joins TRBV29-1 and TRBJ1-5; D is unresolved. The CDR3 spans 12 residues. CDR1 is SQVTM and CDR2 is ANQGSEA in the germline V gene. The V end was cut by 4 bases, the J end by 3 bases, with 7 bases between.

This clonotype was recorded a few times. The genes are TRBV5-8 and TRBJ2-5, with D perhaps TRBD2 (5 bases). The J call is in doubt because the DNA end fits TRBJ2-1 better. In germline, CDR1 is SGHTS, CDR2 YDEGEE. This CDR3 is 13 amino acids long. CDR3 loop: CASSGSSGYEQFF. The CDR3 DNA sequence: TGTGCCAGTTCGGGAAGTAGTGGGTATGAGCAGTTCTTC.

Here the CDR3 reads CASSLRRGPLLTPDTQYF. CDR3 DNA sequence: TGCGCCAGCAGCTTGAGGAGGGGACCGCTTTTGACCCCAGATACGCAGTATTTT. V and J are TRBV5-1 and TRBJ2-3; D possibly corresponds to TRBD2 (6 bases). The V gene lost 1 base and the J gene lost 4 bases, with 22 bases spanning the gap. Germline V CDR1 and CDR2: SGHRS, YFSETQ. The CDR3 loop spans 18 amino acids.

The sample holds a few counts of this clonotype. The J gene is TRBJ2-3, the V gene TRBV9, with TRBD1 matching over 7 bases. Germline CDR1 reads SGDLS; CDR2 reads YYNGEE. This CDR3 has 15 residues. Trimming took 2 bases from V and 5 from J; bases not matched to a gene: 8. The chain's CDR3 is CASSVRPGTEDTQYF. DNA of the CDR3: TGTGCCAGCAGCGTTAGACCCGGGACAGAAGATACGCAGTATTTT.

The V call is TRBV15, the J call TRBJ2-5; weak D call: TRBD1 (6 bases). The J call may be mistaken, given a closer DNA end match to TRBJ2-1. The CDR3 covers 14 residues. Per germline, CDR1 LNHNV and CDR2 YYDKDF (reference sequence). For the CDR3, the DNA is TGTGCCACCAACCCGGGACACCTAAAGGATGAGCAGTTCTTC. Its translation: CATNPGHLKDEQFF.

Here the CDR3 reads CASSLQGGRGYTF. Here the CDR3 DNA reads TGTGCCAGCAGCCTACAGGGCGGACGGGGCTACACCTTC. J is TRBJ1-2 and V is TRBV28; D possibly corresponds to TRBD1 (6 bases). CDR3 length: 13 amino acids. The germline V gene encodes CDR1 MDHEN and CDR2 SYDVKM. The V and J ends lost 6 bases and 8 bases respectively, with 16 bases between them.

This clonotype was counted ten times or more. The V call is TRBV28, the J call TRBJ2-5; 7 bases map to TRBD2. CDR1 is MDHEN and CDR2 is SYDVKM in the germline V gene. This CDR3 contains 16 residues. Unmatched junction bases numbered 16, after V lost 10 bases and J lost 2 bases. The CDR3, as DNA: TGTGCCACCTCGAGCGGGACCCGGATAATTCAAGAGACCCAGTACTTC. Amino acid sequence: CATSSGTRIIQETQYF.

The table lists this clonotype with a few counts. The V and J genes are TRBV12-3 or TRBV12-4 and TRBJ1-1; 9 bases match TRBD1. The CDR3 runs to 11 residues. After removal of 6 bases from V and 8 bases from J, the junction contained 1 base not matched to a gene. For the CDR3, the DNA is TGTGCCAGCAGAGGGACAGGGGAAGCTTTCTTT. Protein product: CASRGTGEAFF.

The chain uses TRBV6-1 and TRBJ2-5; D might be TRBD1 or TRBD2, each matching 5 bases. This CDR3 has 16 amino acids. V was trimmed by 5 bases and J by 3 bases, leaving 19 bases between them. Germline V gene lookup returns CDR1 MNHNS and CDR2 SASEGT. The CDR3 bases are TGTGCCAGCAGTCCTTGGGACGGGGCCCCCGAAGAGACCCAGTACTTC. Amino acids: CASSPWDGAPEETQYF.

As regards this clonotype: Sequence at one end of the junction differs from germline and may be a read error. V is TRBV13 and J is TRBJ1-1; TRBD1 matches at 11 bases. Germline assignment: CDR1 PRHDT and CDR2 FYEKMQ (reference sequence). The length of the CDR3 is 18 residues. DNA of the CDR3: TGTGCCAGCAGCTTTAGCGAGGACAGGGGGCGCGTGAACACTGAAGCTTCCTTT. It yields the protein CASSFSEDRGRVNTEASF.

This clonotype was found a few times. The rearrangement links TRBV29-1 to TRBJ2-7; 7 bases align to TRBD1. CDR1 and CDR2 (germline): SQVTM, ANQGSEA. The ends lost 3 bases at V and 5 bases at J; junction bases unmatched: 4. The CDR3 is made up of 12 amino acids. The CDR3 is CSVETGTHEQYF. Here the CDR3 DNA reads TGCAGCGTTGAGACAGGGACACACGAGCAGTACTTC.

The V call is TRBV27, the J call TRBJ2-7; the D is unclear. Trimming took 6 bases from V and 4 from J, leaving 13 bases between them. From germline, CDR1 is MNHEY and CDR2 SMNVEV (reference sequence). The CDR3 sequence is 13 residues long. CDR3 loop: CASSIRVAYEQYF. The DNA of the CDR3 is TGTGCCAGCAGCATAAGGGTGGCTTACGAGCAGTACTTC.

This chain links TRBV29-1 with TRBJ2-1; D gene ambiguous. The CDR3 length is 11 residues. Germline V gene data show CDR1 as SQVTM and CDR2 as ANQGSEA. V shed 4 bases and J shed 9 bases, with 10 bases lying between them. CDR3 DNA: TGCAGCGTTGGATATAGCCGTGAGCAGTTCTTC. Its protein is CSVGYSREQFF.

This clonotype has only a few counts. The V gene is TRBV29-1, the J gene TRBJ2-7; D is uncertain. Trimming removed 2 bases at V and 0 bases at J, with 2 bases between. The V gene's germline CDR1 is SQVTM and CDR2 ANQGSEA. The CDR3 contains 11 residues. CDR3 loop: CSVESSYEQYF. Written as DNA, the CDR3 is TGCAGCGTTGAAAGCTCCTACGAGCAGTACTTC.

This chain links TRBV20-1 with TRBJ2-1, with 9 bases fitting TRBD2. The J segment lost 4 bases and the V segment lost 5 bases, leaving 9 bases of the junction unmatched. This CDR3 contains 15 residues. The germline CDR1 and CDR2 sequences are DFQATT and SNEGSKA (reference sequence). In DNA, the CDR3 is TGCAGTGCTGTGGGACTAGCTGCTGGGTACAATGAGCAGTTCTTC. Translated: CSAVGLAAGYNEQFF.

Only a few counts were recorded for this clonotype. The chain carries TRBV10-3 and TRBJ2-3, with 10 bases identical to TRBD1. The CDR3 length is 14 residues. V shed 6 bases, J shed 3 bases, and the junction held 3 bases outside the gene matches. From germline, CDR1 is ENHRY and CDR2 SYGVKD. CDR3 sequence (DNA): TGTGCCATCAGGGACAGGGGGACAACAGATACGCAGTATTTT. This codes for CAIRDRGTTDTQYF.

Comment on this clonotype: One end of the junction does not line up with germline, which may come from a read error. J is TRBJ2-1 and V is TRBV5-1; D gene uncertain. CDR3 length equals 15 residues. Germline V gene lookup returns CDR1 SGHRS and CDR2 YFSETQ. CDR3 protein: CASSEGKSSYNEQFF. CDR3 DNA: TGTGCCAGCAGCGAAGGGAAAAGCTCCTACAATGAGCAGTTCTTC.

The chain recombines TRBV12-3 or TRBV12-4 with TRBJ1-1; 9 nucleotides align to TRBD1. CDR3 size: 14 residues. V dropped 9 bases and J dropped 4; count of bases not matched to a gene: 9. The CDR3 here is CASSYRGLGTEAFF. The CDR3 DNA reads TGTGCCAGTTCCTACAGGGGGCTGGGCACTGAAGCTTTCTTT.

This clonotype was seen more than once but under ten times. This sequence joins TRBV6-1 and TRBJ2-1; 14 bases match TRBD2. CDR1 MNHNS and CDR2 SASEGT come from the germline V gene. V was pared by 8 bases and J by 0 bases, with 6 bases of the junction left unmatched. This CDR3 has 17 residues. This chain's CDR3 is CASQGLAGEISYNEQFF. DNA of the CDR3: TGTGCCAGCCAGGGACTAGCGGGAGAGATCTCCTACAATGAGCAGTTCTTC.

In its sample, this clonotype was seen a few times. This chain's CDR3 is CASSTGGAETQYF. The CDR3 region has the DNA TGTGCCAGCAGCACAGGGGGCGCGGAGACCCAGTACTTC. J is TRBJ2-5 and V is TRBV28; 9 bases are shared with TRBD1. With 6 bases clipped from V and 5 bases from J, the junction kept 4 bases outside the gene matches. The CDR3 sequence is 13 residues long. Looked up from germline, CDR1 is MDHEN and CDR2 is SYDVKM.

The CDR3 spells CASSGRASGPRGGETQYF. The CDR3 coding sequence is TGTGCCAGCAGTGGTAGGGCTAGCGGACCAAGGGGGGGAGAGACCCAGTACTTC. The chain carries TRBV6-1 and TRBJ2-5, with a possible D match to TRBD2 (7 bases). In germline, CDR1 is MNHNS, CDR2 SASEGT. The CDR3 has 18 amino acids. The V and J ends lost 4 bases and 4 bases respectively, with 25 bases between them.

This clonotype was observed a handful of times. Mismatch with germline at one junction end may stem from a read error. The rearrangement joins TRBV5-1 to TRBJ2-3, with D possibly being TRBD2 (5 bases). This CDR3 spans 16 amino acids. In germline, CDR1 is SGHRS, CDR2 YFSETQ. The CDR3 is CASRLAGAWETDTQYF. CDR3 sequence (DNA): TGCGCCAGCCGCTTGGCCGGAGCGTGGGAGACAGATACGCAGTATTTT.

The CDR3 DNA reads TGCAGCGTTGGTGAGGGATTGAGCGAGCAGTACTTC. Translated, it gives CSVGEGLSEQYF. V usage is TRBV29-1 and J usage is TRBJ2-7; TRBD2 might be the D (5 bases). V shed 4 bases and J shed 6 bases, with 13 bases lying between them. The CDR3 is 12 amino acids. Germline V lookup: CDR1 SQVTM, CDR2 ANQGSEA.